This T cell receptor (beta chain) stems from a study of identical twins. Study-wide results and caveats: Within beta out-of-frame sequences, the excess sharing observed between twins was weaker.

Through template switching, a universal primer site was introduced, and the cDNA contained unique molecular identifiers. MiXCR, run by TCRdb on the 5' RACE reads, gives a single entry per CDR3 protein. The data hold about 890,000 distinct CDR3 sequences, with roughly 12% observed a single time. V lost 0 bases and J 2 bases, leaving 12 bases between the germline ends. Per germline, CDR1 SGHRS and CDR2 YFSETQ. CDR3 length equals 16 residues. Notes on this clonotype: Its antigen is not identified.

These sequences were also reported in another study, on yellow fever vaccine responses in identical twins.

The receptor comes from a woman aged 18-35 years in good health. V usage is TRBV5-1 and J usage is TRBJ2-1, with D tentatively TRBD1 (6 bases). The sample taken for sequencing was PBMCs. CDR3 sequence: CASSLAWGPAYNEQFF. Written as DNA, the CDR3 is TGCGCCAGCAGCTTGGCTTGGGGGCCCGCCTACAATGAGCAGTTCTTC.